The clone carrying this T cell receptor (beta chain) was counted between two and nine times. The entry originates in a study of early T cells in non-severe SARS-CoV-2 infection. TCRdb reprocessed the 5' RACE reads with MiXCR, giving one entry per CDR3 protein. This table holds about 100,000 distinct CDR3 sequences, approximately 14% found once. Germline CDR1 reads KGHDR; CDR2 reads SFDVKD. This CDR3 comprises 17 residues. The trim removed 3 bases at V and 3 bases at J, leaving 10 bases unmatched. This sequence was found in an adult who was a healthcare worker with PCR-confirmed SARS-CoV-2 infection or an uninfected control (not recorded which). The sample consisted of whole blood. The chain uses TRBV24-1 and TRBJ1-5, with 7 bases matching TRBD1. The CDR3 DNA reads as TGTGCCACCAGTGATCACTACGGGACAGTGTTCAATCAGCCCCAGCATTTT. Protein: CATSDHYGTVFNQPQHF.